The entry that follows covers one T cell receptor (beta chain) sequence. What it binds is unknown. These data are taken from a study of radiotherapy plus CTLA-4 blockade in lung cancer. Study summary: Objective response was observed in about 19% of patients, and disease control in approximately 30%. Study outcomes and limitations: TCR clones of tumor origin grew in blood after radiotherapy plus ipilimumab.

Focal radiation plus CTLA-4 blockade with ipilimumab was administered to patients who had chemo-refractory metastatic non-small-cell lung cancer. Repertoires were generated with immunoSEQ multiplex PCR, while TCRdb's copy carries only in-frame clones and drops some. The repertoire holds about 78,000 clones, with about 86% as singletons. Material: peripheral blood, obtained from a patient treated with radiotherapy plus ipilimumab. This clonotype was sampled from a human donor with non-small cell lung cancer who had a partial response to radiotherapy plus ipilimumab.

CDR3 in DNA: TGTGCCAGCAGCAGCAGGGGGGTCCACGGAAACACCATATATTTT. Its translation: CASSSRGVHGNTIYF. The chain is built from TRBV13 and TRBJ1-3; 7 bases are a match to TRBD1. The CDR3 is 15 amino acids. CDR1 and CDR2 (germline): PRHDT, FYEKMQ (reference sequence). V dropped 5 bases and J dropped 4; count of bases not matched to a gene: 8.